The 21 T cell receptor beta chains below all came from one sample that was sequenced in a study of low-dose radiotherapy and immunotherapy resistance in tumors. TRAV- and TRBV-specific primers, spanning alpha and beta chains, primed first-strand cDNA. The authors amplified TCRs for approximately 18 PCR cycles with a constant-region primer and a V-primer adapter. TCRdb reprocessed the reads via MiXCR and lists one record per CDR3 protein. This table holds almost 45,000 distinct CDR3 sequences, approximately 26% found once. The time point was: after trial treatment. Stated treatment: LDRT plus nivolumab, ipilimumab, low-dose cyclophosphamide and aspirin (RACIN trial). This specimen was PBMCs, taken after low-dose radiotherapy plus immunotherapy. These receptor sequences come from a male donor with prostate cancer.

Points on this clonotype: Given a far larger clone just one base away, this is likely a sequencing read error. This chain connects TRBV28 to TRBJ2-1, with 7 bases lining up with TRBD1. This CDR3 region has 16 residues. V shed 5 bases, J shed 10 bases, and the junction held 17 bases outside the gene matches. The germline V gene encodes CDR1 MDHEN and CDR2 SYDVKM. CDR3 in DNA: TGTGCCAGCAGTACAACGAGACTGGGACAGATCTACGAGCAGTTCTTC. Its protein is CASSTTRLGQIYEQFF.

There are many counts of this clonotype. This chain links TRBV6-2 or TRBV6-3 with TRBJ2-7, with D hard to call. V shed 2 bases and J shed 8 bases, with 10 bases lying between them. Looked up from germline, CDR1 is MNHEY and CDR2 is SVGEGT. CDR3 size: 12 residues. The CDR3 nucleotides read TGTGCCAGCAGTTACCCTGTCGGGCAGCAGTACTTC. Encoded protein: CASSYPVGQQYF.

This clonotype was counted ten times or more. The chain uses TRBV30 and TRBJ2-7, with D possibly matching TRBD1 (5 bases). Germline CDR1 and CDR2: GTSNPN and SVGIG (reference sequence). CDR3 size: 17 residues. Between the trimmed V and J ends, which lost 0 bases and 2 bases, there was a span of 20 bases. The CDR3 sequence is CAWSVGAIGHATYEQYF. As DNA, the CDR3 is TGTGCCTGGAGTGTAGGGGCTATTGGACATGCAACCTACGAGCAGTACTTC.

This clonotype was seen at least ten times. J is TRBJ1-6 and V is TRBV5-3, with D unclear. TRBV5-3 is classed as an ORF, of uncertain function. The V end was cut by 8 bases, the J end by 5 bases, with 20 bases between. The CDR3 contains 16 residues. The CDR3, as DNA: TGTGCCAGCACCCTCCGACAAGTGCACAATAATTCACCCCTCCACTTT. It specifies CASTLRQVHNNSPLHF.

This clonotype was picked up many times. This sequence joins TRBV29-1 and TRBJ2-7; D unresolved. The CDR3 extends over 12 amino acids. Trimming took off 4 bases at V and 1 base at J, with 8 bases between the two ends. Per the germline V gene, CDR1 is SQVTM and CDR2 is ANQGSEA. The CDR3, as DNA: TGCAGCGTTGTAGAAGAGTCCTACGAGCAGTACTTC. It encodes CSVVEESYEQYF.

With regard to this clonotype: A far more abundant clone sits one base away, making this likely a read error. As DNA, the CDR3 is TGTGCCAGCAACGCGGGCTCCTCCTACAATGAGCAGTACTTC. Encoded protein: CASNAGSSYNEQYF. V and J are TRBV13 and TRBJ2-7; a weak D match, TRBD2 (5 bases). Germline V CDR1 and CDR2: PRHDT, FYEKMQ (reference sequence). V lost 7 bases to trimming and J lost 7 bases, with 20 bases between them. This CDR3 comprises 14 residues.

This clonotype came up many times. This chain joins TRBV20-1 and TRBJ2-2; weak D call: TRBD1 (5 bases). The V end lost 1 base, the J end lost 6 bases, and 12 bases lay between the germline ends. The CDR3 sequence is 14 residues long. Per germline, CDR1 DFQATT and CDR2 SNEGSKA (reference sequence). For the CDR3, the DNA is TGCAGTGCTAGAGCCCAGGGAAAAGCCGGGGAGCTGTTTTTT. Translating it yields CSARAQGKAGELFF.

This clonotype was seen a single time. The chain employs TRBV12-3 or TRBV12-4 and TRBJ2-1; D is unresolved. This CDR3 spans 13 amino acids. V was clipped by 2 bases and J by 6 bases, with 8 bases between them. The CDR3 region has the DNA TGTGCCAGCAGTTTAAACCGGGCCAATGAGCAGTTCTTC. Translated, it gives CASSLNRANEQFF.

This clonotype was seen ten or more times. J is TRBJ2-1 and V is TRBV7-9; D might be TRBD1 (5 bases). In germline, CDR1 is SEHNR, CDR2 FQNEAQ (reference sequence). The V and J ends lost 2 bases and 2 bases respectively, with 10 bases between them. The CDR3 is 15 amino acids. DNA for the CDR3: TGTGCCAGCAGCTTAAAGGGGCCTACCTACAATGAGCAGTTCTTC. This gives the protein CASSLKGPTYNEQFF.

This clonotype has at least ten counts. The chain links TRBV18 to TRBJ2-7; no clear D gene. CDR1 KGHSH and CDR2 LQKENI come from the germline V gene. V lost 3 bases, J lost 2 bases, and 11 bases lay in between. The CDR3 covers 14 residues. The CDR3 DNA reads TGTGCCAGCTCACCGAACATACTCGCCTACGAGCAGTACTTC. Translating gives CASSPNILAYEQYF.

This clonotype was detected ten times or more. The rearrangement joins TRBV2 to TRBJ2-1; tentatively, D is TRBD1 or TRBD2 (5 bases each). The V and J ends lost 8 bases and 3 bases respectively, with 11 bases between them. The CDR3 is 13 residues long. CDR1 and CDR2 (germline): SNHLY, FYNNEI. The CDR3 DNA sequence: TGTGCCAGCCAGACAGAGGGCTACAATGAGCAGTTCTTC. As protein: CASQTEGYNEQFF.

Concerning this clonotype: It differs at one base from a far larger clone, so likely a read error. V and J are TRBV19 and TRBJ2-5, with TRBD2 identical over 7 bases. CDR3 size: 17 residues. J gave up 11 bases and V 3 bases, and 21 bases lay outside the gene matches. Looked up from germline, CDR1 is LNHDA and CDR2 is SQIVND (reference sequence). As DNA, the CDR3 is TGTGCCAGTAGTATCCTAGGGGTCGGCGGGAGCGGGAATGAGCAGTACTTC. As protein: CASSILGVGGSGNEQYF.

This clonotype has at least ten counts. The chain links TRBV29-1 to TRBJ1-2, with a possible D match to TRBD1 (5 bases). Germline V gives CDR1 SQVTM, CDR2 ANQGSEA. The germline V and J ends were trimmed by 5 bases and 1 base, with 23 bases remaining between them. The CDR3 length is 17 residues. Here the CDR3 DNA reads TGCAGCGTTATGGGGGATGGGACCGAAAATTTTAACTATGGCTACACCTTC. Protein product: CSVMGDGTENFNYGYTF.

V usage is TRBV9 and J usage is TRBJ1-3; 9 bases map to TRBD1. Germline V gene sequence: CDR1 SGDLS, CDR2 YYNGEE. This CDR3 is 16 amino acids long. V dropped 3 bases and J dropped 1; count of bases not matched to a gene: 5. The CDR3 here is CASSATGTGSGNTIYF. CDR3 DNA sequence: TGTGCCAGCAGCGCCACCGGGACAGGGTCTGGAAACACCATATATTTT.

At least ten counts were recorded for this clonotype. This chain uses TRBV19 with TRBJ2-2, with no clear D. Trimming removed 3 bases from V and 3 bases from J, with 11 bases in between. Germline V gene data show CDR1 as LNHDA and CDR2 as SQIVND (reference sequence). CDR3 size: 15 residues. The CDR3 DNA is TGTGCCAGTAGTATGCAGGCCAGCGACACCGGGGAGCTGTTTTTT. This codes for CASSMQASDTGELFF.

Many counts were recorded for this clonotype. The chain recombines TRBV7-3 with TRBJ2-1; D is uncertain. The ends were cut back, 5 bases at V and 4 bases at J, with 15 bases in the middle. CDR3 length equals 15 residues. Germline assignment: CDR1 SGHTA and CDR2 FQGTGA. DNA for the CDR3: TGTGCCAGCAGCCCCGGCCTGGGCACTTACAATGAGCAGTTCTTC. It specifies CASSPGLGTYNEQFF.

This clonotype appeared many times. The rearrangement joins TRBV9 to TRBJ1-4; 8 bases match TRBD1. CDR1 SGDLS and CDR2 YYNGEE come from the germline V gene. The CDR3 is 15 residues long. V lost 3 bases and J lost 3; bases outside the gene matches: 4. CDR3 nucleotide sequence: TGTGCCAGCAGCGCGTCAGGGGGCTCTAATGAAAAACTGTTTTTT. Its translation is CASSASGGSNEKLFF.

This clonotype was detected only once. A far larger clone is one nucleotide away, so this likely arose from a read error. The rearrangement joins TRBV5-1 to TRBJ2-1; 8 nucleotides align to TRBD1. Germline values: CDR1 SGHRS, CDR2 YFSETQ. This CDR3 spans 14 amino acids. V shed 2 bases and J 10 bases; nucleotides not matched to a gene: 8. The CDR3 DNA is TGCGCCAGCAGCTTAGCCCAGGGGGCGTACGAGCAGTTCTTC. It yields the protein CASSLAQGAYEQFF.

The J gene is TRBJ1-6, the V gene TRBV18; TRBD1 matches 9 bases. This CDR3 is 15 amino acids long. Germline V lookup: CDR1 KGHSH, CDR2 LQKENI. After removal of 2 bases from V and 13 bases from J, the junction contained 9 bases not matched to a gene. CDR3 bases: TGTGCCAGCTCACCATCGGGACAGGGTATGTCTCCCCTCCACTTT. It encodes CASSPSGQGMSPLHF.

This clonotype was recorded many times. The chain carries TRBV28 and TRBJ1-2, with D perhaps TRBD1 (6 bases). This CDR3 is built from 14 residues. V shed 3 bases and J shed 2 bases, with 10 bases lying between them. Germline CDR1 reads MDHEN; CDR2 reads SYDVKM. The DNA for the CDR3 is TGTGCCAGCAGTTTGTTGCAGGGGAACTATGGCTACACCTTC. Residues: CASSLLQGNYGYTF.

This sequence joins TRBV5-4 and TRBJ2-1, with no clear D. Germline V gene lookup returns CDR1 SGHNT and CDR2 YYREEE (reference sequence). The CDR3 runs 16 residues. Trimming stripped 5 bases from V and 1 base from J, with 16 bases between. The DNA of the CDR3 is TGTGCCAGCAGATATGAAGTCGGGCCTTCCTACAATGAGCAGTTCTTC. It translates to CASRYEVGPSYNEQFF. Supplemented by reference TRBV5-4 and TRBJ2-1, the full variable domain reads ETGVTQSPTHLIKTRGQQVTLRCSSQSGHNTVSWYQQALGQGPQFIFQYYREEENGRGNFPPRFSGLQFPNYSSELNVNALELDDSALYLCASRYEVGPSYNEQFFGPGTRLTVL.